The rows below give T cell receptor beta chains drawn from one sample of a study of response to subunit inactivated influenza vaccine. One entry per CDR3 protein, called by TCRdb with MiXCR from the RT-PCR reads. The profile shows hundreds of thousands of distinct CDR3 sequences, around 8% of them singletons. Material: PBMCs from blood, obtained roughly 24 months after vaccination. All receptors derive from a man aged 45 to 75 who received an inactivated influenza vaccine. Each CDR3 is given with its conserved first and last residue. D genes are given only for firm matches. Clone size is stated in some rows and not others, as once, few, many or a class when expanded.

d_call	clone_size	j_call	v_call	cdr3_nt	cdr3_aa
-	many	TRBJ2-1	TRBV7-8	TGTGCCAGCAGCTTCGACGGACACTACAATGAGCAGTTCTTC	CASSFDGHYNEQFF
-	few	TRBJ2-3	TRBV20-1	TGCAGTGCTAGCGGGAACCCCGATACGCAGTATTTT	CSASGNPDTQYF
TRBD1	few	TRBJ2-7	TRBV18	TGTGCCAGCTCACGAGGGACAGGAGAAAAGCAGTACTTC	CASSRGTGEKQYF
TRBD1	many	TRBJ1-1	TRBV4-2	TGTGCCAGCAGTTACGACAGGGACACTGAAGCTTTCTTT	CASSYDRDTEAFF
-	few	TRBJ2-2	TRBV7-2	TGTGCCAGCAGCGTCCAGATCTACACCGGGGAGCTGTTTTTT	CASSVQIYTGELFF
TRBD2	many	TRBJ2-5	TRBV20-1	TGCAGTGCTAGGACTAGCGGGAGGGTACTCCAAGAGACCCAGTACTTC	CSARTSGRVLQETQYF
TRBD1	many	TRBJ2-5	TRBV10-3	TGTGCCATCAGGGCACAGGGGGGATACCAAGAGACCCAGTACTTC	CAIRAQGGYQETQYF
TRBD1	-	TRBJ2-7	TRBV20-1	TGCAGTGCTAGAGATGTACAGGGGGGTTCCTACGAGCAGTACTTC	CSARDVQGGSYEQYF
-	many	TRBJ2-1	TRBV3-1	TGTGCCAGCAGCCAAGATCTGAAAGGTCCCTACAATGAGCAGTTCTTC	CASSQDLKGPYNEQFF
-	many	TRBJ2-2	TRBV7-2	TGTGCCAGCAGCTACGGACAGAGGTACACCGGGGAGCTGTTTTTT	CASSYGQRYTGELFF
TRBD2	many	TRBJ2-3	TRBV12-3/TRBV12-4	TGTGCCAGCAGTTTAGCGCGAGTAGCGGGGGCAGATACGCAGTATTTT	CASSLARVAGADTQYF
TRBD1	many	TRBJ1-6	TRBV5-1	TGCGCCAGCAGCCCAGCTTACAGGGGGAGTGTGTCCTATAATTCACCCCTCCACTTT	CASSPAYRGSVSYNSPLHF
TRBD2	many	TRBJ2-3	TRBV11-3	TGTGCCAGCAGCTTCTTTACTAGCGGGGGGACTAGCACAGATACGCAGTATTTT	CASSFFTSGGTSTDTQYF
TRBD1	few	TRBJ2-2	TRBV11-3	TGTGCCAGCAGCCAAACGGACAGGGTTGGCGGGGAGCTGTTTTTT	CASSQTDRVGGELFF
-	few	TRBJ1-5	TRBV6-2/TRBV6-3	TGTGCCAGCAGCGGGGGTCATCAGCCCCAGCATTTT	CASSGGHQPQHF
TRBD2	few	TRBJ2-5	TRBV28	TGTGCCAGCAGTCCCCCAGAGCGGGAGGAGACCCAGTACTTC	CASSPPEREETQYF
TRBD2	-	TRBJ2-7	TRBV4-2	TGTGCCAGCAGCCAAGAGATCACGGGAGGATCCTACGAGCAGTACTTC	CASSQEITGGSYEQYF
-	many	TRBJ2-1	TRBV5-1	TGCGCCAGCAGCTTTGATAGCTTCCATTACAATGAGCAGTTCTTC	CASSFDSFHYNEQFF
TRBD1	few	TRBJ2-2	TRBV5-6	TGTGCCAGCAGCTATGACAGGGGGAACAAGGACACCGGGGAGCTGTTTTTT	CASSYDRGNKDTGELFF
-	many	TRBJ2-3	TRBV20-1	TGCAGTGCTCTAGTTCATTCAGATACGCAGTATTTT	CSALVHSDTQYF
-	-	TRBJ2-5	TRBV7-6	TGTGCCAGCAGCTTAGCAGGGGAACGTCAAGAGACCCAGTACTTC	CASSLAGERQETQYF
-	-	TRBJ2-3	TRBV6-1	TGTGCCAGTTTCTATCTCCACCCCGTGGGGGATACGCAGTATTTT	CASFYLHPVGDTQYF
TRBD2	few	TRBJ2-3	TRBV9	TGTGCCAGCAGCGTAGGTGAGCGGGGGGGCACAGATACGCAGTATTTT	CASSVGERGGTDTQYF
-	-	TRBJ1-2	TRBV5-1	TGCGCCAGCAGCTTGGACAGGTTTGGCTACACCTTC	CASSLDRFGYTF
TRBD2	-	TRBJ2-1	TRBV28	TGTGCCAGCAGGGGACTAGCCCAGTTCGGAGAGCAGTTCTTC	CASRGLAQFGEQFF
TRBD1	many	TRBJ2-7	TRBV7-9	TGTGCCAGCAGCTTCCGGGACAGTACCTACGAGCAGTACTTC	CASSFRDSTYEQYF
-	few	TRBJ1-2	TRBV27	TGTGCCAGCAGTCCCCGACCACCCCTTACAGGGACTCCCTATGGCTACACCTTC	CASSPRPPLTGTPYGYTF
-	few	TRBJ1-2	TRBV3-1	TGTGCCAGCAGCCATGGGCGGGTAAACGGACCTGGCTACACCTTC	CASSHGRVNGPGYTF
-	many	TRBJ2-5	TRBV6-1	TGTGCCAGCAGTGAAGGTCCCCTCCCCCAAGAGACCCAGTACTTC	CASSEGPLPQETQYF
TRBD1	many	TRBJ2-4	TRBV18	TGTGCCAGCTCACCCGGTACAGGGGAAGGCATTCAGTACTTC	CASSPGTGEGIQYF
-	-	TRBJ2-7	TRBV7-2	TGTGCCAGCAGCTTAAGCAGGGTCATTGCCTACGAGCAGTACTTC	CASSLSRVIAYEQYF
-	few	TRBJ2-1	TRBV10-3	TGTGCCATCAGTGGGGCGGGACACTCCTACAATGAGCAGTTCTTC	CAISGAGHSYNEQFF
TRBD1	-	TRBJ1-6	TRBV12-3/TRBV12-4	TGTGCCAGCAGTTTAGGGGACAGGGGCAATTCACCCCTCCACTTT	CASSLGDRGNSPLHF
TRBD1	-	TRBJ1-5	TRBV20-1	TGCAGTGCTGAGGACAGGTATAGCAATCAGCCCCAGCATTTT	CSAEDRYSNQPQHF
TRBD2	-	TRBJ2-6	TRBV29-1	TGCAGCGTAACCAGCGGGAGCTCTGGGGCCAACGTCCTGACTTTC	CSVTSGSSGANVLTF
-	-	TRBJ2-1	TRBV3-1	TGTGCCAGCAGCCAATCCTATCACAATGAGCAGTTCTTC	CASSQSYHNEQFF
TRBD1	-	TRBJ1-1	TRBV4-3	TGCGCCAGCAGCCGGTCTCCAGGGGGCGCCGGGGACACTGAAGCTTTCTTT	CASSRSPGGAGDTEAFF
-	-	TRBJ2-3	TRBV5-1	TGCGCCAGCAGCTCCCGCGGGCTCCTCAAGGGTGATACGCAGTATTTT	CASSSRGLLKGDTQYF
TRBD1	-	TRBJ2-5	TRBV11-2	TGTGCCAGCAGCGAATCCCGGACAGGGCGGATACAAGAGACCCAGTACTTC	CASSESRTGRIQETQYF
-	-	TRBJ1-6	TRBV27	TGTGCCACCGCTGAGTGGGGGAGTTCACCCCTCCACTTT	CATAEWGSSPLHF
-	-	TRBJ2-7	TRBV7-2	TGTGCCAGCAGCTTAGAAGGGACTGGCCGGGTGCACTTC	CASSLEGTGRVHF
-	few	TRBJ2-7	TRBV6-1	TGTGCCAGCAGCCAGAGCGGCAGGGGCTACGAGCAGTACTTC	CASSQSGRGYEQYF
TRBD2	-	TRBJ2-7	TRBV4-1	TGCGCCAGCAGCCTAATGACTAGCGGGGGACCTACCTTTTCCTACGAGCAGTACTTC	CASSLMTSGGPTFSYEQYF
TRBD1	-	TRBJ2-2	TRBV10-3	TGTGCCATCAGTGGTCGGACAGGGGGTACGACGGGCACCGGGGAGCTGTTTTTT	CAISGRTGGTTGTGELFF
-	many	TRBJ2-7	TRBV2	TGTGCCAGCAGCTTACAGGGTCTTTCCTACGAGCAGTACTTC	CASSLQGLSYEQYF
TRBD1	-	TRBJ2-7	TRBV25-1	TGTGCCAGCAGACTGGACAGGGGGCCCTACGAGCAGTACTTC	CASRLDRGPYEQYF
-	once	TRBJ2-5	TRBV5-1	TGCGCCAGCAGCTTGGCCCCCAGCCGCCAGGAGACCCAGTACTTC	CASSLAPSRQETQYF